The clone carrying this T cell receptor (beta chain) was observed many times. This sample is drawn from a study of T cells in Graves' hyperthyroidism and ophthalmopathy. Amplification of TCR beta CDR3 regions was performed using RNA transcripts as template. HTBI primers were the set used in a first-round RT-PCR of the TCR CDR3. TCRdb re-called the multiplex PCR reads through MiXCR, storing one row per CDR3 protein. The table includes around 620,000 distinct CDR3 sequences, approximately 15% detected once. V lost 7 bases to trimming and J lost 7 bases; unmatched junction nucleotides: 11. The germline V gene has CDR1 MNHNS and CDR2 SASEGT. There are 14 residues in the CDR3.

The genes are TRBV6-1 and TRBJ2-5; 8 nucleotides align to TRBD1. Material for sequencing was blood. The sequence was collected from a woman aged 18-29 years with Graves' ophthalmopathy. The CDR3 loop reads CASTLDRGGGTQYF. The CDR3 coding sequence is TGTGCCAGCACACTTGACAGGGGCGGCGGGACCCAGTACTTC.